This record covers a single T cell receptor beta chain. The V and J ends lost 4 bases and 0 bases respectively, with 16 bases between them. The CDR3 sequence is 16 residues long. Germline V gene lookup returns CDR1 ENHRY and CDR2 SYGVKD. Original methodology: Estimation of nucleated cell counts relied on the amplification of reference gene primers. Repertoires were generated with immunoSEQ multiplex PCR, while TCRdb's copy carries only in-frame clones and drops some. V and J calls and clone size are those listed in that table; D and trimming were worked out from the DNA. The top ten clones hold 0.76% of a sample with approximately 200,000 clones, roughly 94% of them seen once. This sample is part of a study of blood T cell repertoires in COVID-19. Study information: Samples representing acute and convalescent COVID-19 were sourced from the United States, Italy and Spain.

This sequence was found in a man between 25 and 39 years old with COVID-19, enrolled during active disease. The V and J genes are TRBV10-3 and TRBJ2-7; possibly TRBD2 for D (5 bases). Sequencing was carried out using peripheral blood. The CDR3 loop is CAISGSETGSSYEQYF. The CDR3 DNA reads as TGTGCCATCAGTGGGAGTGAGACGGGAAGCTCCTACGAGCAGTACTTC.